This T cell receptor (beta chain) comes out of a study of blood T cell repertoires in COVID-19. Overall study context: From the United States, Italy and Spain came samples of acute and convalescent COVID-19. The analysed material was cDNA or gDNA that came from T cells, B-cell-depleted T cells, or PBMCs.

Authors' methods: Estimation of nucleated cell counts was performed using reference gene primer amplification. Data came from immunoSEQ multiplex PCR; TCRdb stores just in-frame clones and leaves some out. The DNA gave D and trimming, while V, J and clone size come from that table. The sample holds around 240,000 clones, around 83% seen once. In germline, CDR1 is LNHDA, CDR2 SQIVND (reference sequence). V lost 6 bases to trimming and J lost 8 bases, with 20 bases between them. The CDR3 consists of 15 residues. Input material: peripheral blood. The origin of this receptor is a man aged 40-50 years with acute or convalescent COVID-19. V is TRBV19 and J is TRBJ2-1; a possible D gene is TRBD2 (5 bases). The CDR3 spells CASRDRDAVEDEQFF. CDR3 coding DNA: TGTGCCAGTAGAGACCGCGATGCTGTGGAGGATGAGCAGTTCTTC.